These T cell receptor beta chains were read from a single sample in a study of T cell repertoires in cytomegalovirus infection. TCRdb redid the calling of the reads with MiXCR, one entry per CDR3 protein. The sample lists 400,000 or so distinct CDR3 sequences; 25% to 40% were seen once. Sequences were obtained from PBMCs. The source of these receptors is a human donor in good health (CMV status not recorded). Some clones in this sample may be carry-over from other donors' samples. Both conserved end residues are part of each CDR3. A D gene is named only where the DNA matches it firmly. Expanded clones get a size class; other rows say once, few or many, or leave the size out.

TRBV6-1,TRBJ1-1,-,-,TGTGCCAGCAGAAAAACTCGGAACACTGAAGCTTTCTTT,CASRKTRNTEAFF
TRBV7-2,TRBJ2-1,many,-,TGTGCCAGCAGCTTAGGGCAGGGCGGCAATGAGCAGTTCTTC,CASSLGQGGNEQFF
TRBV5-5,TRBJ1-5,few,TRBD1,TGTGCCAGCAGCAAAGGACAGGCTAGCAATCAGCCCCAGCATTTT,CASSKGQASNQPQHF
TRBV7-2,TRBJ1-6,many,-,TGTGCCAGCAGCTTAGGGGAAAGGGGCTCACCCCTCCACTTT,CASSLGERGSPLHF
TRBV27,TRBJ1-6,-,TRBD1,TGTGCCAGCAGCCCCCAGGGGGCGTGGAGCAATTCCCCCCTCCACTTT,CASSPQGAWSNSPLHF
TRBV11-3,TRBJ2-1,many,-,TGTGCCAGCAGCTTAGGGCGGGGACGCTCCTACAATGAGCAGTTCTTC,CASSLGRGRSYNEQFF
TRBV20-1,TRBJ2-7,few,TRBD1,TGCAGTGCTTTTTCCGGACAGGGAAATGACGAGCAGTACTTC,CSAFSGQGNDEQYF
TRBV4-2,TRBJ1-4,many,-,TGTGCCAGCAGCCAAAGCGGAACGGGGGCCTTTGAAAAACTGTTTTTT,CASSQSGTGAFEKLFF
TRBV19,TRBJ1-1,few,-,TGTGCCAGTAGTATAAGGGGAAGAGCCAACTGGAACACTGAAGCTTTCTTT,CASSIRGRANWNTEAFF
TRBV7-2,TRBJ1-1,-,-,TGTGCCAGCAGCCCCAATAAAGGGTGGTCCACTGAAGCTTTCTTT,CASSPNKGWSTEAFF
TRBV11-2,TRBJ2-1,many,TRBD2,TGTGCCAGCAGCTCCCCACTAGCGGGGGGTAAAGGGTCCTACAATGAGCAGTTCTTC,CASSSPLAGGKGSYNEQFF
TRBV28,TRBJ2-4,-,-,TGTGCCAGCAGTTCAGGGAAATTAAACATTCAGTACTTC,CASSSGKLNIQYF
TRBV20-1,TRBJ2-5,-,-,TGCAGTGCTAGAAGTGGCCAGCAGACGGAGACCCAGTACTTC,CSARSGQQTETQYF
TRBV7-8,TRBJ2-1,few,TRBD2,TGTGCCAGCAGCTCCCGGCTAGCGGGAGCCTACAATGAGCAGTTCTTC,CASSSRLAGAYNEQFF
TRBV3-1,TRBJ2-1,few,-,TGTGCCAGCAGCCAAGTACAAAGAAATGAGCAGTTCTTC,CASSQVQRNEQFF
TRBV7-6,TRBJ2-1,many,-,TGTGCCAGCAGCTCAGGGATGGGGCGGACGTACAATGAGCAGTTCTTC,CASSSGMGRTYNEQFF
TRBV19,TRBJ2-2,-,-,TGTGCCAGTAGTATGGGGGGGGGCGGTGACGCCGGGGAGCGGTTTTTT,CASSMGGGGDAGERFF
TRBV7-3,TRBJ2-3,many,TRBD2,TGTGCCAGCAGCTTAGATCCGACTAGCGGCGATACGCAGTATTTT,CASSLDPTSGDTQYF
TRBV28,TRBJ1-6,-,-,TGTGCCAGCAGTCCAACTGACTGGGGCAATAGGGCACCCCTCCACTTT,CASSPTDWGNRAPLHF
TRBV5-1,TRBJ1-2,-,TRBD1,TGCGCCAGCAGCTTTGGACAGGGGGCGAGCGGCTACACCTTC,CASSFGQGASGYTF
TRBV5-1,TRBJ1-1,-,-,TGCGCCAGCAGCTTGAATTGGGACGGCACTGAAGCTTTCTTT,CASSLNWDGTEAFF
TRBV12-3/TRBV12-4,TRBJ1-5,many,-,TGTGCCAGTACCCTTAGACAGGACAATCAGCCCCAGCATTTT,CASTLRQDNQPQHF
TRBV6-2/TRBV6-3,TRBJ2-3,many,TRBD2,TGTGCCAGCAAGCTAGCGGGGGGGAGCACAGATACGCAGTATTTT,CASKLAGGSTDTQYF
TRBV29-1,TRBJ2-5,few,-,TGCAGCGCCGGGGCCAGAGAAGAGACCCAGTACTTC,CSAGAREETQYF
TRBV12-3/TRBV12-4,TRBJ2-2,-,TRBD1,TGTGCCAGCAGGGCCTGGGGACAGGAGGGGTACGGGGAGCTGTTTTTT,CASRAWGQEGYGELFF
TRBV7-9,TRBJ2-1,-,-,TGTGCCAGCAGCTATCGTGTAGATGAGCATTTCTTC,CASSYRVDEHFF
TRBV24-1,TRBJ1-5,-,-,TGTGCCACCAGTGATTTAGTCCAGCCCCAGCATTTT,CATSDLVQPQHF
TRBV10-2,TRBJ1-1,few,TRBD1,TGCGCCAGCAGTGACGGACAGGGTCTCACTGAAGCTTTCTTT,CASSDGQGLTEAFF
TRBV2,TRBJ2-3,few,TRBD2,TGTGCCAGCAGTTGGACTAGCGGGGGAGATACGCAGTATTTT,CASSWTSGGDTQYF
TRBV6-1,TRBJ2-2,-,TRBD1,TGTGCCAGCAGTGAACCGCTAGACAGGGGGCTGGACACCGGGGAGCTGTTTTTT,CASSEPLDRGLDTGELFF
TRBV5-1,TRBJ2-2,-,TRBD2,TGCGCCAGCAGCCCCGGACTAGCTGCAAGCACCGGGGAGCTGTTTTTT,CASSPGLAASTGELFF